The clone carrying this TCR beta chain was found once. The method was immunoSEQ multiplex PCR; TCRdb's version includes in-frame clones alone and lacks a portion of them. The repertoire has about 89,000 clones, about 84% of them found once; the top ten carry more than 2%. Trimming took 5 bases from V and 4 from J, leaving 11 bases between them. CDR1 is GTSNPN, CDR2 SVGIG, per germline (reference sequence). The CDR3 runs 12 residues. The entry originates in a study of control samples from healthy donors and cancer patients. The TCR sequence derives from a woman in her thirties or forties in good health. Sequencing was done on a sample of blood. The chain recombines TRBV30 with TRBJ1-2, with no clear D. CDR3 sequence (DNA): TGTGCCTGGGGTCTACGGAGCTATGGCTACACCTTC. Its translation: CAWGLRSYGYTF. Full variable domain (missing parts from reference TRBV30 and TRBJ1-2): SQTIHQWPATLVQPVGSPLSLECTVEGTSNPNLYWYRQAAGRGLQLLFYSVGIGQISSEVPQNLSASRPQDRQFILSSKKLLLSDSGFYLCAWGLRSYGYTFGSGTRLTVV.